This T cell receptor beta chain was retrieved from a study of Ad26.COV2.S vaccination and SARS-CoV-2 variants. Germline loops: CDR1 SGDLS, CDR2 YYNGEE. With 3 bases clipped from V and 4 bases from J, the junction kept 6 bases outside the gene matches. This CDR3 is built from 15 residues. Here immunoSEQ multiplex PCR was the method, and the copy in TCRdb shows in-frame clones only, minus some. The sample shows hundreds of thousands of clones, 75% to 90% of them seen only once. Specified treatment: roughly 18 received Ad26.COV2.S at low or high dose, single or two shots; roughly five received placebo; per-sample allocation not given. On day 63 after the first injection, vaccine and placebo recipients gave samples. The administered vaccine (an Ad26 vector) expressed Wuhan-strain SARS-CoV-2 spike. This clone has a single count. Its antigen is not known. General observations from the study: Spike-specific TCR breadth was greater after Ad26.COV2.S than placebo.

V and J are TRBV9 and TRBJ2-3; 9 bases agree with TRBD1. This material consisted of peripheral blood, taken in a trial of Ad26.COV2.S vaccine versus placebo. This clonotype originated in a person aged 18 to 59 who received the Ad26.COV2.S COVID-19 vaccine or a placebo. The CDR3 bases are TGTGCCAGCAGCGCCAGATGGGACAGGGCAGATACGCAGTATTTT. This sequence encodes CASSARWDRADTQYF.